This T cell receptor (beta chain) was documented in a study of blood T cell repertoires in COVID-19. Across the study: Sources were T cells, B-cell-depleted T cells, or PBMCs; the material itself was cDNA or gDNA.

Per the authors' pipeline: Amplified reference gene primers provided the basis for estimating nucleated cell counts. TCRdb's table, derived via immunoSEQ multiplex PCR, lists solely in-frame clones and lacks some. The V and J calls and the clone size are those of that table, but D and trimming were determined from the DNA. The repertoire holds some 150,000 clones, with around 76% as singletons. CDR3 length equals 15 residues. CDR1 LGHNA and CDR2 YNFKEQ come from the germline V gene. Trimming stripped 4 bases from V and 3 bases from J, with 15 bases between. This sequence joins TRBV4-2 and TRBJ1-2; D might be TRBD1 (6 bases). The sample consisted of peripheral blood. The receptor was derived from a woman between 65 and 79 years old with acute or convalescent COVID-19. CDR3 amino acids: CASSRSQGSDYGYTF. CDR3 DNA: TGTGCCAGCAGCCGCTCACAGGGATCCGACTATGGCTACACCTTC.